Each of the 18 T cell receptor beta chains below was sequenced from the same sample in a study of blood T cell repertoires in COVID-19. Profiling relied on immunoSEQ multiplex PCR, and the TCRdb table lists in-frame clones only, not all of them. Of some 350,000 clones listed, about 83% are singletons. Material: peripheral blood. These receptors were obtained from a young man with active or convalescent COVID-19.

This clone was observed a handful of times. The rearrangement joins TRBV25-1 to TRBJ2-2; TRBD2 agrees at 11 bases. The CDR3 sequence is 15 residues long. Trimming cost V 1 base and J 7 bases; bases outside gene matches: 2. The germline V gene encodes CDR1 MGHDK and CDR2 SYGVNS. This CDR3 reads CASSESGTSGGELFF. CDR3 DNA: TGTGCCAGCAGTGAATCGGGGACTAGCGGCGGGGAGCTGTTTTTT.

This clone was counted between two and nine times. V gene TRBV2 combines with J gene TRBJ2-7; D is perhaps TRBD1 (7 bases). This CDR3 region has 16 residues. The V and J ends lost 4 bases and 1 base respectively, with 17 bases between them. Germline CDR1 is SNHLY and CDR2 is FYNNEI. CDR3 loop: CASSGGGTAPSYEQYF. Here the CDR3 DNA reads TGTGCCAGCAGTGGAGGCGGGACAGCCCCTTCCTACGAGCAGTACTTC.

J is TRBJ2-5 and V is TRBV13; 10 bases agree with TRBD1. V shed 2 bases and J 4 bases; nucleotides not matched to a gene: 7. This CDR3 has 16 amino acids. Per the germline V gene, CDR1 is PRHDT and CDR2 is FYEKMQ (reference sequence). In DNA, the CDR3 is TGTGCCAGCAGCTTATCAGGGGACAGGGGTGGAGAGACCCAGTACTTC. Its protein product is CASSLSGDRGGETQYF.

The chain recombines TRBV19 with TRBJ1-2; TRBD1 is a possible D gene (6 bases). This CDR3 has 11 amino acids. CDR1 is LNHDA and CDR2 is SQIVND in the germline V gene (reference sequence). The germline V and J ends were trimmed by 8 bases and 6 bases, with 10 bases remaining between them. CDR3 DNA: TGTGCCAGTGGGTACAGGGATGGCTACACCTTC. Amino acid sequence: CASGYRDGYTF.

CDR3 nucleotide sequence: TGTGCCAGCCAGGCTCCAGCTCGTGACCGAAACACCATATATTTT. As protein: CASQAPARDRNTIYF. The gene calls are TRBV13 and TRBJ1-3; no firm D call. Trimming removed 8 bases from V and 5 bases from J, with 19 bases in between. There are 15 residues in the CDR3. Germline CDR1 PRHDT, CDR2 FYEKMQ (reference sequence).

This clone was detected a few times. The V gene is TRBV5-1, the J gene TRBJ2-7, with D unclear. This CDR3 contains 16 residues. With 3 bases removed from V and 1 base from J, the gap between germline ends came to 17 bases. CDR1 and CDR2 (germline): SGHRS, YFSETQ. The CDR3 protein is CASSSWAESGSYEQYF. In nucleotides, the CDR3 is TGCGCCAGCAGCTCCTGGGCAGAGTCTGGATCCTACGAGCAGTACTTC.

The chain couples TRBV6-2 or TRBV6-3 to TRBJ2-5; TRBD1 matches at 9 bases. V trimming: 4 bases; J trimming: 5 bases; junction bases outside the gene matches: 11. The CDR3 contains 16 residues. Looked up from germline, CDR1 is MNHEY and CDR2 is SVGEGT. The DNA of the CDR3 is TGTGCCAGCAGTTTGGGGGCACAGGGGGCGGGGGAGACCCAGTACTTC. This gives the protein CASSLGAQGAGETQYF.

This clone occurred a few times. This sequence joins TRBV7-8 and TRBJ2-5; 8 bases align to TRBD1. Germline lookup yields CDR1 SGHVS and CDR2 FQNEAQ. This CDR3 is built from 14 residues. The ends lost 5 bases at V and 2 bases at J; junction bases unmatched: 4. The CDR3 is CASSERTGQETQYF. The CDR3 DNA reads TGTGCCAGCAGCGAAAGGACAGGGCAAGAGACCCAGTACTTC.

The gene calls are TRBV9 and TRBJ2-3, with 13 bases fitting TRBD2. This CDR3 region has 19 residues. Trimming took 4 bases from V and 6 from J; bases not matched to a gene: 17. Germline CDR1 is SGDLS and CDR2 is YYNGEE. This CDR3 reads CASSHTLAGGTTSLDTQYF. The DNA for the CDR3 is TGTGCCAGCAGCCACACACTAGCGGGAGGGACGACCAGCCTGGATACGCAGTATTTT.

This sequence joins TRBV5-4 and TRBJ2-5, with D maybe TRBD2 (6 bases). The V end lost 1 base, the J end lost 4 bases, and 8 bases lay between the germline ends. From germline, CDR1 is SGHNT and CDR2 YYREEE (reference sequence). There are 13 residues in the CDR3. The CDR3 nucleotides read TGTGCCAGCAGCTTGACTAGCCTAGAGACCCAGTACTTC. It translates to CASSLTSLETQYF. Based on the CDR3 plus reference TRBV5-4 and TRBJ2-5, the full variable domain is ETGVTQSPTHLIKTRGQQVTLRCSSQSGHNTVSWYQQALGQGPQFIFQYYREEENGRGNFPPRFSGLQFPNYSSELNVNALELDDSALYLCASSLTSLETQYFGPGTRLLVL.

The gene calls are TRBV12-3 or TRBV12-4 and TRBJ1-1; TRBD1 agrees at 7 bases. The CDR3 has 13 residues. J gave up 2 bases and V 10 bases, and 7 bases lay outside the gene matches. The CDR3 nucleotides are TGTGCCATGAGGGACAGCCTCAACACTGAAGCTTTCTTT. Its protein product is CAMRDSLNTEAFF.

This clone was counted only a few times. V is TRBV30 and J is TRBJ1-4, with 7 bases that match TRBD1. The CDR3 totals 11 residues. Germline values: CDR1 GTSNPN, CDR2 SVGIG (reference sequence). The trim removed 1 base at V and 11 bases at J, leaving 1 base unmatched. CDR3 protein: CAWSAQGKLFF. The CDR3 coding sequence is TGTGCCTGGAGTGCACAGGGGAAACTGTTTTTT.

The CDR3 protein is CASSGVAGGPRGTDTQYF. CDR3 coding DNA: TGTGCCAGCAGTGGAGTAGCGGGAGGGCCTCGGGGCACAGATACGCAGTATTTT. The chain joins TRBV2 to TRBJ2-3; 11 nucleotides agree with TRBD2. V shed 4 bases, J shed 1 base, and the junction held 10 bases outside the gene matches. The CDR3 contains 18 residues. Germline V gene lookup returns CDR1 SNHLY and CDR2 FYNNEI.

The CDR3 protein is CSVEGGQSTEAFF. CDR3 coding DNA: TGCAGCGTTGAGGGGGGGCAGTCCACTGAAGCTTTCTTT. The gene calls are TRBV29-1 and TRBJ1-1; D perhaps matches TRBD1 (6 bases). Trimming stripped 3 bases from V and 4 bases from J, with 12 bases between. The CDR3 is 13 amino acids. Germline-derived CDR1 and CDR2 are SQVTM and ANQGSEA.

The chain carries TRBV27 and TRBJ2-7, with a possible D match to TRBD2 (5 bases). Between the trimmed V and J ends, which lost 2 bases and 2 bases, there was a span of 10 bases. The CDR3 totals 14 residues. Germline V gene data show CDR1 as MNHEY and CDR2 as SMNVEV (reference sequence). The CDR3 loop is CASSLMAGTYEQYF. The CDR3 DNA reads TGTGCCAGCAGTTTAATGGCGGGCACCTACGAGCAGTACTTC.

The V gene is TRBV7-2, the J gene TRBJ2-7; possible D gene TRBD2, 5 bases. Between the trimmed V and J ends, which lost 6 bases and 1 base, there was a span of 13 bases. Germline assignment: CDR1 SGHTA and CDR2 FQGNSA. This CDR3 is built from 14 residues. The CDR3 nucleotides are TGTGCCAGCAGACCGGACTTCCTTTCCTACGAGCAGTACTTC. Its protein product is CASRPDFLSYEQYF.

This clone was counted once. The V call is TRBV6-1, the J call TRBJ2-1; the D is unclear. Per the germline V gene, CDR1 is MNHNS and CDR2 is SASEGT. The CDR3 length is 13 residues. The V and J ends lost 2 bases and 4 bases respectively, with 6 bases between them. The DNA of the CDR3 is TGTGCCAGCAGTGAAAGCCTTTACAATGAGCAGTTCTTC. As protein: CASSESLYNEQFF.

The chain joins TRBV21-1 to TRBJ1-4; the table's D call, TRBD1, has no DNA check behind it. TRBV21-1 is classified as a pseudogene. This CDR3 contains 15 residues. Here the CDR3 reads CASSPGVALGEKLFF. CDR3 bases: TGTGCCAGCAGTCCAGGTGTGGCCCTTGGTGAAAAACTGTTTTTT.